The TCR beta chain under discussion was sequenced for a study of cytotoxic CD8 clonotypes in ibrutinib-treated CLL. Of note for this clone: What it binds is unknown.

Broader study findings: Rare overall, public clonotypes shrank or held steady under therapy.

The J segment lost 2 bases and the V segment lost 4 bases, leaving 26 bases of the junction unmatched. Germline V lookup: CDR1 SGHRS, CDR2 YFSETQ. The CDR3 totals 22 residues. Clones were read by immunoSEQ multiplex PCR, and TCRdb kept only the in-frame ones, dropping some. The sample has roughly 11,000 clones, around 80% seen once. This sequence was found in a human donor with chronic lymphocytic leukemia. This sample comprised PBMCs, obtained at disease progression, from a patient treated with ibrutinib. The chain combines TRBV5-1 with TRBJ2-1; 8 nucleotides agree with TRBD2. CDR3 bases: TGCGCCAGCAGCAGCACGGACAGAAGGCGCGGGTTAGCGGGACTTACCTACAATGAGCAGTTCTTC. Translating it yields CASSSTDRRRGLAGLTYNEQFF.